The 30 T cell receptor beta chains below were found in one sample sequenced in a study of cytomegalovirus exposure and HLA in healthy donors. Use of 60 Vbeta and 13 Jbeta primers characterized the PCR. Sequencing was performed with immunoSEQ multiplex PCR; in TCRdb, only in-frame clones are kept and a portion is missing. The table records tens of thousands of clones, roughly 63% of them present only once. Sequencing input: PBMCs. These receptors were taken from a middle-aged woman in good health and CMV-seropositive.

The V gene is TRBV18, the J gene TRBJ2-7; D remains ambiguous. The CDR3 is 15 residues long. CDR1 is KGHSH, CDR2 LQKENI, per germline. V was trimmed by 1 base and J by 7 bases, leaving 17 bases between them. The CDR3 DNA is TGTGCCAGCTCACCACGTTCGGCAGACGTCGGGGAGCAGTACTTC. This encodes CASSPRSADVGEQYF. Filled out from reference TRBV18 and TRBJ2-7, the complete variable domain reads NAGVMQNPRHLVRRRGQEARLRCSPMKGHSHVYWYRQLPEEGLKFMVYLQKENIIDESGMPKERFSAEFPKEGPSILRIQQVVRGDSAAYFCASSPRSADVGEQYFGPGTRLTVT.

This sequence joins TRBV18 and TRBJ1-4; 10 bases fit TRBD1. The CDR3 has 14 amino acids. The junction had 1 base not matched to a gene; V was cut back by 3 bases and J by 6 bases. CDR1 is KGHSH and CDR2 is LQKENI in the germline V gene. Here the CDR3 reads CASSPTGGDEKLFF. The CDR3, as DNA: TGTGCCAGCTCACCGACAGGGGGCGATGAAAAACTGTTTTTT.

Relative to its sample, this clone is medium-sized (0.01 to 0.1%). The V gene is TRBV10-3, the J gene TRBJ1-3; D is uncertain. Germline V CDR1 and CDR2: ENHRY, SYGVKD. V dropped 10 bases and J dropped 0 bases, with 10 bases sitting between them. The CDR3 covers 13 residues. DNA for the CDR3: TGTGCCACCGAGGATCTCTCTGGAAACACCATATATTTT. It codes for CATEDLSGNTIYF.

This chain uses TRBV13 with TRBJ2-7, with 12 bases aligning to TRBD2. Trimming at V came to 5 bases and at J to 3 bases, leaving 5 bases not matched to a gene. Germline CDR1 PRHDT, CDR2 FYEKMQ (reference sequence). This CDR3 spans 15 amino acids. CDR3 amino acids: CASSPGTSGFYEQYF. The CDR3 bases are TGTGCCAGCAGCCCCGGGACTAGCGGGTTCTACGAGCAGTACTTC.

The rearrangement joins TRBV29-1 to TRBJ2-5; weak D call: TRBD1 (5 bases). The CDR3 sequence is 12 residues long. Germline CDR1 and CDR2: SQVTM and ANQGSEA. The germline V and J ends were trimmed by 7 bases and 3 bases, with 12 bases remaining between them. CDR3 DNA sequence: TGCAGCGGAAGGGGAACCGAAGAGACCCAGTACTTC. This translates into CSGRGTEETQYF.

The chain couples TRBV7-2 to TRBJ2-3; D unclear. V was pared by 5 bases and J by 6 bases, with 15 bases between. The germline CDR1 and CDR2 sequences are SGHTA and FQGNSA. The CDR3 totals 14 residues. CDR3 bases: TGTGCCAGCAGCGACGGCCTCCAGGCGGATACGCAGTATTTT. Residues: CASSDGLQADTQYF.

This chain uses TRBV27 with TRBJ1-4; 11 nucleotides agree with TRBD1. The V gene end was trimmed by 5 bases and the J gene end by 8 bases; junction bases not matched to a gene: 4. Per the germline V gene, CDR1 is MNHEY and CDR2 is SMNVEV (reference sequence). The CDR3 is 14 residues long. CDR3 nucleotides: TGTGCCAGCAGTCACCGGGACAGGGGGGAAAAACTGTTTTTT. This gives the protein CASSHRDRGEKLFF.

The chain uses TRBV5-4 and TRBJ2-5, with a weak D call TRBD1 (5 bases). Trimming shortened V by 4 bases and J by 2 bases, and 18 bases separated the two germline ends. The CDR3 contains 16 residues. CDR1 is SGHNT and CDR2 is YYREEE in the germline V gene (reference sequence). CDR3 region: CASSPWTNQNQETQYF. The CDR3 nucleotides are TGTGCCAGCAGCCCGTGGACAAACCAGAATCAAGAGACCCAGTACTTC.

With respect to this clone: In the same sample, other DNA sequences code for this CDR3. The rearrangement links TRBV28 to TRBJ1-5; no reliable D call. This CDR3 is 13 amino acids long. Trimming removed 4 bases from V and 0 bases from J, with 4 bases in between. CDR1 and CDR2 (germline): MDHEN, SYDVKM. The CDR3: CASSSYSNQPQHF. CDR3 nucleotides: TGTGCCAGCAGTTCGTATAGCAATCAGCCCCAGCATTTT.

V and J are TRBV5-1 and TRBJ1-1, with D maybe TRBD1 (6 bases). Trimming removed 6 bases from V and 4 bases from J, with 19 bases in between. The germline V gene encodes CDR1 SGHRS and CDR2 YFSETQ. The CDR3 has 15 amino acids. As DNA, the CDR3 is TGCGCCAGCACAAATCAGGGGCTCGGGCCCACTGAAGCTTTCTTT. Translated, it gives CASTNQGLGPTEAFF.

This clone was counted a few times. The CDR3, as DNA: TGTGCCAGCAGCTTTGGGGGGGCGGCTAGCGGGACGCGCTACGAGCAGTACTTC. This gives the protein CASSFGGAASGTRYEQYF. This chain uses TRBV7-9 with TRBJ2-7; 9 positions match TRBD2. Germline CDR1 SEHNR, CDR2 FQNEAQ (reference sequence). Losses at the gene ends were 3 bases for V and 3 bases for J; bases not matched to a gene: 15. There are 18 residues in the CDR3. Based on the CDR3 plus reference TRBV7-9 and TRBJ2-7, the full variable domain is DTGVSQNPRHKITKRGQNVTFRCDPISEHNRLYWYRQTLGQGPEFLTYFQNEAQLEKSRLLSDRFSAERPKGSFSTLEIQRTEQGDSAMYLCASSFGGAASGTRYEQYFGPGTRLTVT.

The chain couples TRBV19 to TRBJ2-1; D unclear. The V gene's germline CDR1 is LNHDA and CDR2 SQIVND (reference sequence). V shed 2 bases and J shed 2 bases, with 4 bases lying between them. The CDR3 is made up of 13 amino acids. Written as DNA, the CDR3 is TGTGCCAGTAGTATAACAACCTACAATGAGCAGTTCTTC. The encoded protein is CASSITTYNEQFF.

The V and J genes are TRBV28 and TRBJ2-7, with 11 bases lining up with TRBD2. V lost 5 bases, J lost 3 bases, and 3 bases stayed unmatched. Germline V gives CDR1 MDHEN, CDR2 SYDVKM. The CDR3 is 14 amino acids. The CDR3 loop reads CASSPGTSGYEQYF. For the CDR3, the DNA is TGTGCCAGCAGTCCCGGGACTAGCGGCTACGAGCAGTACTTC.

This sequence joins TRBV11-2 and TRBJ1-1, with D uncertain. Germline CDR1 is SGHAT and CDR2 is FQNNGV. This CDR3 is 13 amino acids long. V lost 7 bases, J lost 4 bases, and 13 bases lay in between. CDR3 loop: CASTPLAGTEAFF. The DNA of the CDR3 is TGTGCCAGCACCCCCTTGGCGGGCACTGAAGCTTTCTTT.

The chain couples TRBV27 to TRBJ1-4; no clear D gene. Trimming stripped 7 bases from V and 8 bases from J, with 14 bases between. Germline-derived CDR1 and CDR2 are MNHEY and SMNVEV (reference sequence). This CDR3 has 13 residues. DNA for the CDR3: TGTGCCAGCAAAGCGCATACGGGGGAAAAACTGTTTTTT. It yields the protein CASKAHTGEKLFF. The variable domain in full, completed from reference TRBV27 and TRBJ1-4, reads EAQVTQNPRYLITVTGKKLTVTCSQNMNHEYMSWYRQDPGLGLRQIYYSMNVEVTDKGDVPEGYKVSRKEKRNFPLILESPSPNQTSLYFCASKAHTGEKLFFGSGTQLSVL.

This sequence joins TRBV5-4 and TRBJ2-7, with D tentatively TRBD2 (5 bases). This CDR3 spans 11 amino acids. Germline CDR1 and CDR2: SGHNT and YYREEE (reference sequence). Trimming took off 10 bases at V and 6 bases at J, with 14 bases between the two ends. CDR3 protein: CALKGEGEQYF. The CDR3 nucleotides are TGTGCCCTCAAGGGAGAGGGCGAGCAGTACTTC.

CDR3 sequence (DNA): TGTGCCAGCACCCAGCAGTGGGATACAGGGCAAAGGGCCGGAAACACCATATATTTT. It translates to CASTQQWDTGQRAGNTIYF. The J gene is TRBJ1-3, the V gene TRBV7-9, with D possibly matching TRBD1 (6 bases). The CDR3 loop spans 19 amino acids. Germline-derived CDR1 and CDR2 are SEHNR and FQNEAQ (reference sequence). Between the trimmed V and J ends, which lost 7 bases and 4 bases, there was a span of 29 bases.

This clone was detected only once. This chain links TRBV28 with TRBJ1-2; 8 positions match TRBD1. J was trimmed by 7 bases and V by 6 bases; bases with no gene match: 10. Germline V CDR1 and CDR2: MDHEN, SYDVKM. This CDR3 is built from 14 residues. The CDR3, as DNA: TGTGCCAGCAGAACCGGACAGGGAGAGGGTGGCTACACCTTC. It encodes CASRTGQGEGGYTF.

This rearrangement joins TRBV7-2 to TRBJ2-1; 14 nucleotides line up with TRBD2. With 4 bases clipped from V and 4 bases from J, the junction kept 9 bases outside the gene matches. This CDR3 contains 18 residues. Germline CDR1 and CDR2: SGHTA and FQGNSA. The CDR3 DNA reads TGTGCCAGCAGCTCAAGAGGACTAGCGGGAGGAGCTTACAATGAGCAGTTCTTC. This codes for CASSSRGLAGGAYNEQFF.

The V gene is TRBV6-1, the J gene TRBJ2-5; 10 bases fit TRBD2. The tail of the sequence fits TRBJ2-7 better, so the J call may be wrong. CDR3 size: 14 residues. Germline V gene sequence: CDR1 MNHNS, CDR2 SASEGT. In DNA, the CDR3 is TGTGCCAGCAGTGTTTATAGCGGGGGGTACGAGCAGTACTTC. It specifies CASSVYSGGYEQYF.

This clone was seen once. The rearrangement joins TRBV9 to TRBJ2-2, with a tentative D call TRBD1 (6 bases). The germline CDR1 and CDR2 sequences are SGDLS and YYNGEE. Trimming took 0 bases from V and 5 from J, leaving 8 bases between them. The CDR3 is 14 amino acids. The CDR3, as DNA: TGTGCCAGCAGCGTAGGGCAGGGGACCGGGGAGCTGTTTTTT. The encoded protein is CASSVGQGTGELFF.

The chain employs TRBV5-6 and TRBJ2-1; D might be TRBD2 (5 bases). The CDR3 loop spans 16 amino acids. The V and J ends lost 2 bases and 0 bases respectively, with 12 bases between them. In germline, CDR1 is SGHDT, CDR2 YYEEEE. CDR3 in DNA: TGTGCCAGCAGCTTAGAGCGGATTAGCTCCTACAATGAGCAGTTCTTC. This sequence encodes CASSLERISSYNEQFF.

Notes on this clone: Other DNA sequences of this sample code for an identical CDR3. This sequence joins TRBV7-2 and TRBJ2-5; 8 bases are a match to TRBD1. CDR1 is SGHTA, CDR2 FQGNSA, per germline. CDR3 length: 15 residues. Trimming removed 2 bases from V and 5 bases from J; junction bases left unmatched: 7. CDR3 coding DNA: TGTGCCAGCAGCTTAACAGGACAGGGCGGGGAGACCCAGTACTTC. It is translated as CASSLTGQGGETQYF.

A single count supports this clone. The J gene is TRBJ2-1, the V gene TRBV27; 16 nucleotides match TRBD2. Germline assignment: CDR1 MNHEY and CDR2 SMNVEV (reference sequence). The V and J ends lost 3 bases and 8 bases, in that order; junction bases with no gene match: 4. This CDR3 contains 16 residues. The CDR3 is CASSLGLAGGRYEQFF. CDR3 coding DNA: TGTGCCAGCAGTTTGGGACTAGCGGGAGGGAGGTATGAGCAGTTCTTC.

The chain employs TRBV2 and TRBJ2-2; maybe TRBD1 (5 bases). V was pared by 0 bases and J by 3 bases, with 11 bases between. The CDR3 totals 16 residues. The germline gives CDR1 SNHLY, CDR2 FYNNEI. The chain's CDR3 is CASSEARVGDTGELFF. CDR3 in DNA: TGTGCCAGCAGTGAAGCACGGGTAGGGGACACCGGGGAGCTGTTTTTT. Based on the CDR3 plus reference TRBV2 and TRBJ2-2, the full variable domain is EPEVTQTPSHQVTQMGQEVILRCVPISNHLYFYWYRQILGQKVEFLVSFYNNEISEKSEIFDDQFSVERPDGSNFTLKIRSTKLEDSAMYFCASSEARVGDTGELFFGEGSRLTVL.

CDR3 nucleotides: TGTGCCAGCAGTGCACGGGGGTCCAATCAGCCCCAGCATTTT. As protein: CASSARGSNQPQHF. The chain couples TRBV2 to TRBJ1-5; tentative D call: TRBD1 (5 bases). Trimming left V 4 bases short and J 3 bases short, with 10 bases between. Germline V gives CDR1 SNHLY, CDR2 FYNNEI. The CDR3 runs 14 residues.

This clone has a single count. The chain recombines TRBV5-1 with TRBJ2-1; 15 bases are a match to TRBD2. V lost 4 bases and J lost 0; bases outside the gene matches: 8. CDR3 length equals 19 residues. Germline CDR1 reads SGHRS; CDR2 reads YFSETQ. The CDR3 here is CASSPGLAGGFTSYNEQFF. CDR3 nucleotides: TGCGCCAGCAGCCCGGGACTAGCGGGAGGTTTTACCTCCTACAATGAGCAGTTCTTC.

In its sample, this clone was seen a few times. The chain carries TRBV7-2 and TRBJ2-7; 7 nucleotides agree with TRBD1. CDR3 length: 15 residues. J gave up 6 bases and V 4 bases, and 12 bases lay outside the gene matches. The germline CDR1 and CDR2 sequences are SGHTA and FQGNSA. The CDR3 region has the DNA TGTGCCAGCAGCTCGGACAGGACGGGGATTGGCGAGCAGTACTTC. It yields the protein CASSSDRTGIGEQYF. Full variable domain (missing parts from reference TRBV7-2 and TRBJ2-7): GAGVSQSPSNKVTEKGKDVELRCDPISGHTALYWYRQSLGQGLEFLIYFQGNSAPDKSGLPSDRFSAERTGGSVSTLTIQRTQQEDSAVYLCASSSDRTGIGEQYFGPGTRLTVT.

The gene calls are TRBV30 and TRBJ2-1; 7 nucleotides align to TRBD1. CDR1 is GTSNPN, CDR2 SVGIG, per germline (reference sequence). V lost 2 bases and J lost 4; bases outside the gene matches: 11. The CDR3 spans 16 residues. The CDR3 DNA reads TGTGCCTGGAGTCACCCGGGGACAGCCTTTTACAATGAGCAGTTCTTC. Protein: CAWSHPGTAFYNEQFF.

The gene calls are TRBV5-1 and TRBJ2-1; 8 bases match TRBD2. This CDR3 is built from 15 residues. CDR1 and CDR2 (germline): SGHRS, YFSETQ. J lost 6 bases, V lost 0 bases, and 5 bases had no gene match. The CDR3 region has the DNA TGCGCCAGCAGCTTGGCGGGAGGGTGGGTCAATGAGCAGTTCTTC. Protein: CASSLAGGWVNEQFF.